This paragraph reports one T cell receptor (beta chain). No antigen is known for it. This entry belongs to a study of T cell responses to AZD1222 COVID-19 vaccine. Overall study: Second doses at about 4 or about 12 weeks were pooled. Findings and limits, study-wide: Clonal diversity may have been underestimated in mostly white British donors. Targeting of unmutated variant regions was reportedly seen in nearly half of spike-specific TCRs.

Only in-frame clones appear in the TCRdb table, and some are missing; sequencing was by immunoSEQ multiplex PCR. The data show 150,000 or so clones, with roughly 87% seen just once and 5% to 5.5% held by the top ten. The V gene lost 4 bases and the J gene lost 12 bases, with 20 bases spanning the gap. Germline CDR1 SGHRS, CDR2 YFSETQ. The CDR3 runs to 14 residues. The receptor was derived from an adult in good health. This material consisted of peripheral blood, taken on day 0 of AZD1222 vaccination. The chain has TRBV5-1 and TRBJ2-1; tentative D call: TRBD2 (6 bases). CDR3 in DNA: TGCGCCAGCAGCCCCGGGTCGGTAGCGGAACCGCAGTTCTTC. Translating it yields CASSPGSVAEPQFF.